This entry lists 17 T cell receptor beta chains sequenced from one sample in a study of technical replicates of blood from a few donors. The assay was immunoSEQ multiplex PCR, and TCRdb's table has in-frame clones only and misses some. Of fewer than 65,000 clones detected, around 87% appear once; the ten largest clones hold roughly 4.8%. The sample taken for sequencing was PBMCs. Receptors originate from a human donor in good health. Some clones in this sample may be carry-over from other donors' samples.

V usage is TRBV4-3 and J usage is TRBJ2-5, with 10 bases fitting TRBD1. The V gene end was trimmed by 1 base and the J gene end by 3 bases; junction bases not matched to a gene: 11. Germline V gives CDR1 LGHNA, CDR2 YSLEER. The CDR3 is 18 amino acids. The DNA for the CDR3 is TGCGCCAGCAGCCAAGGGGGGTGGTGGACAGGGGGAAAAGAGACCCAGTACTTC. Protein sequence: CASSQGGWWTGGKETQYF.

The CDR3 region is CASSRPGVPIYGYTF. CDR3 sequence (DNA): TGTGCCAGCAGCAGACCAGGGGTCCCGATCTATGGCTACACCTTC. The chain employs TRBV5-6 and TRBJ1-2; D may be TRBD1 (6 bases). The CDR3 runs to 15 residues. The V end lost 4 bases, the J end lost 4 bases, and 17 bases lay between the germline ends. Germline V lookup: CDR1 SGHDT, CDR2 YYEEEE.

The genes are TRBV7-3 and TRBJ1-1, with TRBD1 identical over 8 bases. This CDR3 has 13 amino acids. The V gene end was trimmed by 5 bases and the J gene end by 4 bases; junction bases not matched to a gene: 3. Germline V lookup: CDR1 SGHTA, CDR2 FQGTGA. CDR3 DNA sequence: TGTGCCAGCAGCGTCCAGGGGGCCACTGAAGCTTTCTTT. Amino acids: CASSVQGATEAFF.

This clone has more than one count but fewer than ten. The chain has TRBV2 and TRBJ1-2, with D possibly being TRBD1 (5 bases). Germline lookup yields CDR1 SNHLY and CDR2 FYNNEI. This CDR3 spans 14 amino acids. V shed 7 bases and J shed 0 bases, with 12 bases lying between them. In nucleotides, the CDR3 is TGTGCCAGCAAGGGAGGGGTGTCTAACTATGGCTACACCTTC. Encoded protein: CASKGGVSNYGYTF.

The V and J genes are TRBV4-2 and TRBJ1-1; no clear D. This CDR3 spans 15 amino acids. V was shortened by 0 bases and J by 5 bases, with 13 bases between the two germline ends. CDR1 LGHNA and CDR2 YNFKEQ come from the germline V gene. CDR3: CASSQEVLGRTEAFF. CDR3 nucleotide sequence: TGTGCCAGCAGCCAAGAGGTACTCGGGAGAACTGAAGCTTTCTTT.

This rearrangement joins TRBV2 to TRBJ2-7; TRBD1 aligns across 7 bases. J gave up 2 bases and V 5 bases, and 3 bases lay outside the gene matches. CDR1 and CDR2 from the germline V gene are SNHLY and FYNNEI. This CDR3 is built from 13 residues. The CDR3 DNA is TGTGCCAGCAGTTTGCAGGGGGCCTACGAGCAGTACTTC. This encodes CASSLQGAYEQYF.

The rearrangement links TRBV10-3 to TRBJ1-6; TRBD1 matches at 7 bases. The trim removed 0 bases at V and 5 bases at J, leaving 4 bases unmatched. The germline V gene encodes CDR1 ENHRY and CDR2 SYGVKD. This CDR3 has 16 amino acids. The CDR3, as DNA: TGTGCCATCAGTGAGTCTGGCAGGGGGAATAATTCACCCCTCCACTTT. Protein sequence: CAISESGRGNNSPLHF.

V gene TRBV4-1 combines with J gene TRBJ2-7; D remains unclear. The CDR3 consists of 14 residues. The germline CDR1 and CDR2 sequences are MGHRA and YSYEKL. Trimming cost V 1 base and J 2 bases, with 9 bases left between them. The DNA of the CDR3 is TGCGCCAGCAGCCAAGGCCCAGCGCCCTACGAGCAGTACTTC. Its protein product is CASSQGPAPYEQYF.

The chain carries TRBV6-6 and TRBJ2-1, with 7 bases matching TRBD2. Germline trimming cut 2 bases from V and 7 bases from J; bases unmatched to any gene: 8. This CDR3 is 15 amino acids long. CDR1 is MNHNY, CDR2 SVGAGI, per germline (reference sequence). Here the CDR3 reads CASSYTGDGGNEQFF. CDR3 nucleotide sequence: TGTGCCAGCAGTTACACCGGGGACGGGGGGAATGAGCAGTTCTTC.

The chain uses TRBV6-1 and TRBJ1-1; the match to TRBD1 covers 11 bases. Per germline, CDR1 MNHNS and CDR2 SASEGT. CDR3 length: 15 residues. With 2 bases clipped from V and 4 bases from J, the junction kept 3 bases outside the gene matches. The CDR3 DNA reads TGTGCCAGCAGTGAAAGGGGGACAGGGGGCACTGAAGCTTTCTTT. Amino acid sequence: CASSERGTGGTEAFF.

The rearrangement uses TRBV15 and TRBJ1-2; weak D call: TRBD1 (6 bases). The CDR3 is 14 amino acids. Germline V gene lookup returns CDR1 LNHNV and CDR2 YYDKDF (reference sequence). Trimming stripped 3 bases from V and 8 bases from J, with 16 bases between. The CDR3 DNA is TGTGCCACCAGCAGGCAACAGGGTTTTGGCGGCTACACCTTC. Translated, it gives CATSRQQGFGGYTF.

J is TRBJ1-5 and V is TRBV5-5; D gene uncertain. V was trimmed by 0 bases and J by 2 bases, leaving 9 bases between them. In germline, CDR1 is SGHKS, CDR2 YYEKEE (reference sequence). The CDR3 runs to 15 residues. The CDR3 loop is CASSLAWEGNQPQHF. CDR3 in DNA: TGTGCCAGCAGCTTGGCCTGGGAGGGCAATCAGCCCCAGCATTTT.

The V gene is TRBV5-6, the J gene TRBJ2-7; 7 positions match TRBD2. This CDR3 has 16 amino acids. CDR1 and CDR2 (germline): SGHDT, YYEEEE. V was clipped by 3 bases and J by 0 bases; unmatched bases: 9. DNA for the CDR3: TGTGCCAGCAGCTCAGAATGGGGGGGGGTCTCCTACGAGCAGTACTTC. It specifies CASSSEWGGVSYEQYF.

In this sample, this clone turned up once. For the CDR3, the DNA is TGTGCCAGCAGCTCAACGGCTTCGGGATGGCAGTACTTC. It translates to CASSSTASGWQYF. V is TRBV14 and J is TRBJ2-7; D is perhaps TRBD2 (5 bases). Germline lookup yields CDR1 SGHDN and CDR2 FVKESK. This CDR3 is built from 13 residues. Trimming shortened V by 5 bases and J by 9 bases, and 17 bases separated the two germline ends.

This sequence joins TRBV6-1 and TRBJ2-3; 7 bases map to TRBD2. Per germline, CDR1 MNHNS and CDR2 SASEGT. This CDR3 contains 17 residues. Unmatched junction bases numbered 9, after V lost 1 base and J lost 2 bases. CDR3 DNA: TGTGCCAGCAGTGAAGATGGGATAGGGACTAACACAGATACGCAGTATTTT. Its protein is CASSEDGIGTNTDTQYF.

For the CDR3, the DNA is TGTGCCAGCAGCCAAACCGGACTCACAGATACGCAGTATTTT. Protein product: CASSQTGLTDTQYF. This chain uses TRBV4-2 with TRBJ2-3; possibly TRBD2 for D (5 bases). Germline CDR1 reads LGHNA; CDR2 reads YNFKEQ. The CDR3 sequence is 14 residues long. Trimming took off 2 bases at V and 2 bases at J, with 8 bases between the two ends.

The CDR3, as DNA: TGTGCCAGCTCACCACTAAGCGGGGCATTACTAGGGACCCAGTACTTC. Protein: CASSPLSGALLGTQYF. The rearrangement uses TRBV18 and TRBJ2-5, with TRBD2 matching 7 bases. With V trimmed by 1 base and J by 7 bases, 12 bases remained unmatched. The CDR3 sequence is 16 residues long. CDR1 is KGHSH and CDR2 is LQKENI in the germline V gene.